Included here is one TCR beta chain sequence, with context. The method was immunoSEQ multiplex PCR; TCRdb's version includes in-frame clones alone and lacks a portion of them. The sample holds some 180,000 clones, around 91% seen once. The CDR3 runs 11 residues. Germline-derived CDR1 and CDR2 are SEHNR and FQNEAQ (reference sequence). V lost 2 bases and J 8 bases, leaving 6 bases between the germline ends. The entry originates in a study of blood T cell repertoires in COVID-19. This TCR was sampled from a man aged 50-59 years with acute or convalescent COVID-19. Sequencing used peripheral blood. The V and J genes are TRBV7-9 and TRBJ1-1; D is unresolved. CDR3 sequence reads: CASSLYSEAFF. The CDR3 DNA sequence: TGTGCCAGCAGCTTATATTCCGAAGCTTTCTTT.